This T cell receptor (beta chain) originates from a study of cytomegalovirus exposure and HLA in healthy donors. The PCR used 60 Vbeta and 13 Jbeta primers. The data were produced by immunoSEQ multiplex PCR, yet TCRdb's version contains in-frame clones alone and is incomplete. The table lists some 150,000 clones, roughly 80% of them singletons. In regard to this clone: What it binds is unknown.

Germline lookup yields CDR1 MGHDK and CDR2 SYGVNS. Trimming cost V 3 bases and J 2 bases, with 13 bases left between them. The CDR3 contains 15 residues. Findings and limits, study-wide: Reports showed the classifier diagnosing cytomegalovirus status with high specificity and sensitivity. A list of approximately 160 TCR beta chains associated with cytomegalovirus was given. TCR beta V segments were, for the most part, productive about 90% or about 30% of the time in an earlier analysis. Available immune exposure information covered CMV serostatus only.

Input material: PBMCs. This chain uses TRBV25-1 with TRBJ1-2; D possibly corresponds to TRBD1 (5 bases). The sequence was collected from a man in his forties in good health and CMV-seronegative. This chain's CDR3 is CASSDPQGANYGYTF. Here the CDR3 DNA reads TGTGCCAGCAGTGACCCTCAGGGTGCCAACTATGGCTACACCTTC.